This T cell receptor (beta chain) was sequenced in a study of control samples from healthy donors and cancer patients. The V and J ends lost 6 bases and 2 bases respectively, with 11 bases between them. The CDR3 is 13 residues long. The germline CDR1 and CDR2 sequences are MDHEN and SYDVKM. Generated by immunoSEQ multiplex PCR, the TCRdb table keeps only in-frame clones and is missing some. The sample gives 80,000 to 100,000 clones, approximately 86% of which show up once; 13% to 15% is in the top ten. The chain employs TRBV28 and TRBJ2-7; weak D call: TRBD1 (6 bases). The clonotype comes from a man aged 25-40 years in good health. Sequencing was carried out using blood. The chain's CDR3 is CASSPDSAYEQYF. CDR3 coding DNA: TGTGCCAGCAGCCCGGACAGTGCCTACGAGCAGTACTTC.